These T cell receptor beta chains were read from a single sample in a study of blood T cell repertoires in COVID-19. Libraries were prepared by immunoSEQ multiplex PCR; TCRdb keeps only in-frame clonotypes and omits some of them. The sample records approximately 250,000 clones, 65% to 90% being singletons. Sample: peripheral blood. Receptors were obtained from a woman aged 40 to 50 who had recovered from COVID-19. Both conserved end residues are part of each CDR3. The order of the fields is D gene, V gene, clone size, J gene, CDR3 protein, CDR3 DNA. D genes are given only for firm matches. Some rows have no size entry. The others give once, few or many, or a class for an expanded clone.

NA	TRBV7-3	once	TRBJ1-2	CASSLNQNSNYGYTF	TGTGCCAGCAGCTTAAACCAGAATTCTAACTATGGCTACACCTTC
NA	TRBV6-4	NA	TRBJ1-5	CASSPTIGNQPQHF	TGTGCCAGCAGCCCGACTATAGGCAATCAGCCCCAGCATTTT
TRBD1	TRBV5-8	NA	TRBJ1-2	CASSLRGLFNYGYTF	TGTGCCAGCAGCTTAAGGGGGCTTTTTAACTATGGCTACACCTTC
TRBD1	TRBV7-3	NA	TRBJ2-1	CASSLSPGGSYNEQFF	TGTGCCAGCAGCTTAAGTCCAGGGGGCTCATACAATGAGCAGTTCTTC
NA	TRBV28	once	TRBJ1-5	CASSPGNRVDNQPQHF	TGTGCCAGCAGTCCAGGGAACAGGGTTGACAATCAGCCCCAGCATTTT
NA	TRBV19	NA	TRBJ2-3	CASSIEEGRTQYF	TGTGCCAGTAGTATAGAGGAGGGACGTACGCAGTATTTT
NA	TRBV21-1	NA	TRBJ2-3	CASIPRDRIRDTQYF	TGTGCCAGCATCCCAAGGGACAGGATTAGGGATACGCAGTATTTT
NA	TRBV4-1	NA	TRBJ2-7	CASSQDSNEQYF	TGCGCCAGCAGCCAAGATTCCAACGAGCAGTACTTC
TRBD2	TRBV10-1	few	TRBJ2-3	CASSDPTSGSTDTQYF	TGCGCCAGCAGTGACCCGACTAGCGGTAGCACAGATACGCAGTATTTT
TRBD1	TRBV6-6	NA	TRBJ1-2	CASSHRGNYGYTF	TGTGCCAGCAGTCACAGGGGAAACTATGGCTACACCTTC
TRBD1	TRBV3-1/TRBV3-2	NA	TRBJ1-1	CASGGTGGRNTEAFF	TGTGCCAGCGGAGGGACAGGGGGCCGTAACACTGAAGCTTTCTTT
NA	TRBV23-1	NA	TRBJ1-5	CASSQFELLTVNQPQHF	TGCGCCAGCAGTCAATTCGAGTTACTTACGGTAAATCAGCCCCAGCATTTT
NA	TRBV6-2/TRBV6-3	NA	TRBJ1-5	CASSPAASNQPQHF	TGTGCCAGCAGCCCCGCGGCTAGCAATCAGCCCCAGCATTTT
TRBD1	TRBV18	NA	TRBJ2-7	CASSQTWGQGKNEQYF	TGTGCCAGCTCCCAGACGTGGGGACAGGGGAAGAACGAGCAGTACTTC
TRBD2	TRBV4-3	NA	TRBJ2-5	CASSQGASGAGTQYF	TGCGCCAGCAGCCAAGGGGCTAGCGGGGCGGGGACCCAGTACTTC
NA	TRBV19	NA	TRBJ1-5	CASSSGTLLLPQHF	TGTGCCAGTAGTTCGGGGACATTACTTTTGCCCCAGCATTTT
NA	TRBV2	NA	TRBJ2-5	CASSQETQYF	TGTGCCAGCAGTCAGGAGACCCAGTACTTC
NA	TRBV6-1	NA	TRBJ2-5	CASSEAPQETQYF	TGTGCCAGCAGTGAAGCCCCTCAAGAGACCCAGTACTTC
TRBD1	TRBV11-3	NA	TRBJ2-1	CASSSPGQGVSEQFF	TGTGCCAGCAGCTCGCCGGGACAGGGTGTCAGTGAGCAGTTCTTC
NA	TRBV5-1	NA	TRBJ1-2	CASSSLPGLDYGYTF	TGCGCCAGCAGTTCTCTCCCAGGACTTGACTATGGCTACACCTTC
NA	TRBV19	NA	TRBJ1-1	CASSIGRDAFRSEAFF	TGTGCCAGTAGTATAGGGCGGGACGCATTCCGGTCTGAAGCTTTCTTT
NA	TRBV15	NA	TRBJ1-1	CATSRVDQGNTEAFF	TGTGCCACCAGCAGAGTTGACCAGGGAAACACTGAAGCTTTCTTT
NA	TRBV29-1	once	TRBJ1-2	CSVEVDGQNPGYTF	TGCAGCGTTGAGGTTGACGGACAGAACCCTGGCTACACCTTC
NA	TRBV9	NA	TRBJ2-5	CASSVAPSTGMETQYF	TGTGCCAGCAGCGTAGCTCCTTCGACAGGCATGGAGACCCAGTACTTC
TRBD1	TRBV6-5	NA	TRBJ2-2	CASSDRGNTGELFF	TGTGCCAGCAGCGACAGGGGGAACACCGGGGAGCTGTTTTTT
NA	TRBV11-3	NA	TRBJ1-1	CASSLDRTPGPFF	TGTGCCAGCAGCTTAGACCGGACTCCCGGCCCTTTCTTT
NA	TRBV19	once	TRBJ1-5	CASSIQAGLNQPQHF	TGTGCCAGTAGTATTCAGGCAGGTCTAAATCAGCCCCAGCATTTT
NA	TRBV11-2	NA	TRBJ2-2	CASSPWTGDTGELFF	TGTGCCAGCAGCCCTTGGACGGGGGACACCGGGGAGCTGTTTTTT
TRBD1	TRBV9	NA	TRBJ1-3	CASSVEGALPGNTIYF	TGTGCCAGCAGCGTAGAGGGGGCTCTCCCTGGAAACACCATATATTTT
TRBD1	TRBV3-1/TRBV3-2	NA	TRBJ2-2	CASSRTGANTGELFF	TGTGCCAGCAGCCGGACAGGGGCGAACACCGGGGAGCTGTTTTTT
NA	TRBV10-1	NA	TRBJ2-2	CASSENRTESFNTGELFF	TGCGCCAGCAGTGAGAATAGGACAGAGAGCTTTAACACCGGGGAGCTGTTTTTT
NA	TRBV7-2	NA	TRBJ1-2	CASSLGGGRKANYGYTF	TGTGCCAGCAGCTTAGGGGGGGGGCGCAAAGCAAACTATGGCTACACCTTC
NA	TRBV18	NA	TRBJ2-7	CASSLDRWSSYEQYF	TGTGCCAGCTCACTTGACAGATGGAGCTCCTACGAGCAGTACTTC
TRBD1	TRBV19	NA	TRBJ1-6	CASIGQGATSYNSPLHF	TGTGCCAGCATTGGACAGGGGGCTACCTCCTATAATTCACCCCTCCACTTT
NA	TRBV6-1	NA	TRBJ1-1	CASSHTMTENTEAFF	TGTGCCAGCAGTCATACAATGACAGAGAACACTGAAGCTTTCTTT
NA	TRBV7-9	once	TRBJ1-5	CASSVQENQPQHF	TGTGCCAGCAGTGTACAGGAGAATCAGCCCCAGCATTTT
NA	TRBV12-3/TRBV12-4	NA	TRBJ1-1	CASSPTSTEAFF	TGTGCCAGCAGTCCCACCAGCACTGAAGCTTTCTTT
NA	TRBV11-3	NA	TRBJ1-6	CASSLEGANSPLHF	TGTGCCAGCAGCTTAGAAGGAGCAAATTCACCCCTCCACTTT
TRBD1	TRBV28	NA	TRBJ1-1	CASSLGGTGPEAFF	TGTGCCAGCAGTTTAGGTGGGACAGGGCCTGAAGCTTTCTTT
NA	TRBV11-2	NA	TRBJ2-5	CASSPGETQYF	TGTGCCAGCAGCCCGGGGGAGACCCAGTACTTC
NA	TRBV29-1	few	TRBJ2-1	CSVGQEPYNEQFF	TGCAGCGTTGGACAGGAACCCTACAATGAGCAGTTCTTC
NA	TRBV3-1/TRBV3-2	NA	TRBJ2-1	CASSQDGGEQFF	TGTGCCAGCAGCCAAGATGGGGGGGAGCAGTTCTTC